This TCR beta chain appears in the sequencing data of a study of shared clonotypes between healthy human individuals. The data were produced by immunoSEQ multiplex PCR, yet TCRdb's version contains in-frame clones alone and is incomplete. The sample records around 510,000 clones, around 78% being singletons. The TCR was taken from a woman in her forties in good health. Some clones in this sample may be carry-over from other donors' samples. The sequenced material came from PBMCs.

The chain's CDR3 is CASSRTPEQFF. DNA for the CDR3: TGTGCCAGCTCGCGGACGCCCGAGCAGTTCTTC. The chain links TRBV18 to TRBJ2-1; D is uncertain. The V end lost 6 bases, the J end lost 10 bases, and 10 bases lay between the germline ends. Looked up from germline, CDR1 is KGHSH and CDR2 is LQKENI. This CDR3 is 11 amino acids long.